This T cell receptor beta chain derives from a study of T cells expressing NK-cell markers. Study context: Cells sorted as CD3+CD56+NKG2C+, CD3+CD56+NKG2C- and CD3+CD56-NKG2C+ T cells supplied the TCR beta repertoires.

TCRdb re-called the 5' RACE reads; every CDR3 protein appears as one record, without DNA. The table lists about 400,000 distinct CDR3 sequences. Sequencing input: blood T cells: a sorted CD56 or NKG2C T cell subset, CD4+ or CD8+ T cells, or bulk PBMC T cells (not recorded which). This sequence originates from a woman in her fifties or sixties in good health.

The CDR3 loop is CASSEVAGGYNEQFF. The chain combines TRBV5-1 with TRBJ2-1; TCRdb's D call of TRBD2 is untestable without DNA. Germline V gene sequence: CDR1 SGHRS, CDR2 YFSETQ. The CDR3 loop spans 15 amino acids.